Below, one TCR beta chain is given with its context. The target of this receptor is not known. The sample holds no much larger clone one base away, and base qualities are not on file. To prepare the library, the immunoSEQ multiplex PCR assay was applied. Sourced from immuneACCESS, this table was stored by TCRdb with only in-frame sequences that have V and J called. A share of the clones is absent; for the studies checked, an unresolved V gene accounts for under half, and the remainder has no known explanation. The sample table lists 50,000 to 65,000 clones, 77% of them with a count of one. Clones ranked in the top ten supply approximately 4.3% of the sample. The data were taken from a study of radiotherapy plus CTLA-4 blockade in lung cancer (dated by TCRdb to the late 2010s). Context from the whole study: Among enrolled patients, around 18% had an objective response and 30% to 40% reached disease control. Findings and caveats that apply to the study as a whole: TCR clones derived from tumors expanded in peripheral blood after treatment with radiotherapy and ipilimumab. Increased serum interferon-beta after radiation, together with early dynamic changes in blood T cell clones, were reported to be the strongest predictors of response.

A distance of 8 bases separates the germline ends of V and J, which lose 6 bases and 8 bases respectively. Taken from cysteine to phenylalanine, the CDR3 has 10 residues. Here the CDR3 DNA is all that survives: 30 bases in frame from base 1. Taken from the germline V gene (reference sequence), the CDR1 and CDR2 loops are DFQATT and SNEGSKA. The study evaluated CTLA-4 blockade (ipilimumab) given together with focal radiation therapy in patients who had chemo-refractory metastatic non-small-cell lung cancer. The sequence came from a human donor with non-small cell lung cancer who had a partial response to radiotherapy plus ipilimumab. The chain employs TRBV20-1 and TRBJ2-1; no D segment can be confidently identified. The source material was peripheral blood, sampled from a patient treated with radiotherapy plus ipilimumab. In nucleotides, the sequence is TGCAGTGCCCGTTCGGATGAGCAGTTCTTC. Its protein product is CSARSDEQFF.